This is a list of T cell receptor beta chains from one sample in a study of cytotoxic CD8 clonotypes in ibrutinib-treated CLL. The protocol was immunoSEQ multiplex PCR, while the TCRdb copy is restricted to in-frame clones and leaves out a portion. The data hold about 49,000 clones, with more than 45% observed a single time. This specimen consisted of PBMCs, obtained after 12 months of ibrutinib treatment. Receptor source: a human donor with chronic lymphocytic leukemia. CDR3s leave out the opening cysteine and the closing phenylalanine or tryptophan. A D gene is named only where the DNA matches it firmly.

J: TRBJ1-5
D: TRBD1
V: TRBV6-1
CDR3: ASIQDRVGNQPQH

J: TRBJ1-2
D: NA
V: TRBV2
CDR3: ASRGDGDGGYT

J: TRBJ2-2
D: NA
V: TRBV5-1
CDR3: ASSLGDRAGELF

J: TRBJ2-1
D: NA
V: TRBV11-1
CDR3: ASSPRAADNEQF

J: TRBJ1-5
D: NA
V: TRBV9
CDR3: ASSVERGSNQPQH

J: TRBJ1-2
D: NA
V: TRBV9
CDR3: ASSLTSGGAYGYT

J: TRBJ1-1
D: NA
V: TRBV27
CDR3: ASRREGGPSAF

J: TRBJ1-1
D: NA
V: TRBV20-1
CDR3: SARGMTEAF

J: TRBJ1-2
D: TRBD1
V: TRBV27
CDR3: ASSLSDRGYGYT

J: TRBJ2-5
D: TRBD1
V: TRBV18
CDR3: ASSPTGEETQY

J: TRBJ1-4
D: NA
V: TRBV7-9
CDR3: ASSLVESYEKLF

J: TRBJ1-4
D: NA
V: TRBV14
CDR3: ASSQGHGATNEKLF

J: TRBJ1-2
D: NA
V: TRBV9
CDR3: ASSVVPGTNYGYT

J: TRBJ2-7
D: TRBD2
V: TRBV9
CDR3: ASSVTSGSPEQY

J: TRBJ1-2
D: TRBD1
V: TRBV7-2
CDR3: ASSLVGDSYGYT

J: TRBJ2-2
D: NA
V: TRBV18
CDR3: ASSPQKLTGELF

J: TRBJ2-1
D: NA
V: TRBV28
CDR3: ASSLSRRLYNEQF

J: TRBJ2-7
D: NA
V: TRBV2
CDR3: ASSERRLYEQY

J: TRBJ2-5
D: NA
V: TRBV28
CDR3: ASSLFQETQY

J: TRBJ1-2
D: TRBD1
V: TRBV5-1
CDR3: ASSLGTGSNYGYT

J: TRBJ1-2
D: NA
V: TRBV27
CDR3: ASSTLQYYGYT

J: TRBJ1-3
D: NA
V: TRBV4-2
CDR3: ASSQEQAHGNTIY

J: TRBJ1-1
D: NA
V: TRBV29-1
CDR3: SVDFGAEAF

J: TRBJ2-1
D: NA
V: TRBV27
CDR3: ASSVLNEQF

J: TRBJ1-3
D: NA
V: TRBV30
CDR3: AWSALGDVGNTIY

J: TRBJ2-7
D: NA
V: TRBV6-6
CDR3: ASSYTAKGAYEQY

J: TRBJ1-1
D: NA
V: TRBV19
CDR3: ASSLGVQKNTEAF

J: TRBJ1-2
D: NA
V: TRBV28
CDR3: AARPTGVYGYT

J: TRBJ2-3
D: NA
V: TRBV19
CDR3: ASSIVGEADTQY

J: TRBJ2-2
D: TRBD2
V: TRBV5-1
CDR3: ASSPPSGGIGELF